This T cell receptor beta chain was sequenced during a study of shared clonotypes between healthy human individuals. Study-wide results and caveats: As a rule, naive subsets had a larger estimated richness than memory subsets. Approximately 5% was the fraction of naive CD4 clonotypes found shared across a few donors. In contrast to clonotypes shared by all four donors, non-shared clonotypes had lower generation probabilities.

The repertoire was sequenced with immunoSEQ multiplex PCR; TCRdb's copy has only in-frame clones and lacks some. The data contain over 2,000,000 clones, around 93% of them seen just once; the ten biggest clones take up under 2%. Terminally differentiated effector memory CD45RA+ cells were left out of the naive CD8 fraction, which was CD45RO-negative and positively selected for CCR7. All donors were healthy HIV-negative adults lacking recent acute infections or vaccinations. The ends were cut back, 5 bases at V and 9 bases at J, with 19 bases in the middle. The CDR3 sequence is 14 residues long. The V gene's germline CDR1 is SGHTA and CDR2 FQGNSA. A word on this clone: Its antigen is as yet unknown.

The chain couples TRBV7-2 to TRBJ2-5; no clear D gene. The sample taken for sequencing was naive CD8+ T cells from PBMCs. This receptor was obtained from a man aged 18 to 29 in good health. Some clones in this sample may be carry-over from other donors' samples. CDR3: CASSPLVLLAAQYF. CDR3 sequence (DNA): TGTGCCAGCAGCCCCTTGGTCCTCCTGGCGGCCCAGTACTTC. The whole variable domain, filled in from reference TRBV7-2 and TRBJ2-5, reads GAGVSQSPSNKVTEKGKDVELRCDPISGHTALYWYRQSLGQGLEFLIYFQGNSAPDKSGLPSDRFSAERTGGSVSTLTIQRTQQEDSAVYLCASSPLVLLAAQYFGPGTRLLVL.